This T cell receptor (beta chain) was found in a study of beta chain features in type 1 diabetes. Whole-study findings and limits: PCR may have favored shorter templates equally in patients and controls. There were fewer insertions and more deletions at the VDJ junctions of type 1 diabetes patients. For Type 1 diabetes patients, all four CD4+ subsets carried TCRB CDR3s that were moderately but significantly shorter. Unsettled here was the matter of whether HLA type influences TCRB rearrangement.

The whole isolated RNA underwent reverse transcription, so sequencing captured expressed TCRB transcripts. TCRdb's table, derived via immunoSEQ multiplex PCR, lists solely in-frame clones and lacks some. Counted here are hundreds of thousands of clones, around 12% occurring once; the ten biggest clones make up around 0.015%. This clone came up a few times. Its antigen is unknown. This receptor was obtained from a man between 18 and 29 years old in good health. What was sequenced was naive CD4+ T cells from blood.

In DNA, the CDR3 is TGTGCCAGCAGCTTACGGGTCGGATCCTACGAGCAGTACTTC. Amino acid sequence: CASSLRVGSYEQYF. The chain couples TRBV7-8 to TRBJ2-7; D not resolved. This CDR3 is 14 amino acids long. The V end was cut by 2 bases, the J end by 1 base, with 9 bases between. Germline V gene data show CDR1 as SGHVS and CDR2 as FQNEAQ.